The rows below give T cell receptor beta chains drawn from one sample of a study of blood T cells in healthy people across ages. TCRdb analysed the 5' RACE reads with MiXCR anew, one entry per CDR3 protein. The data show approximately 2,000,000 distinct CDR3 sequences, approximately 40% seen once. The sequencing sample was made of blood. The receptors originated from a human donor in good health. Both conserved end residues are trimmed from each CDR3. Fields, in order: V gene, CDR3 protein.

TRBV15	ATSSRSTGLNQPQH
TRBV7-6	ASSLEPGVSYEQY
TRBV10-3	AISETGSNTDEQF
TRBV4-1	ASSQPGTNNEQF
TRBV7-7	ASSLSPSGGQETQY
TRBV20-1	SANGVRGEKLF
TRBV4-3	ASSEGMSYGYT
TRBV18	ASSPPLGTAMGGTEAF
TRBV6-5	ASSTVDTGANVLT
TRBV2	ASRARTGGTNEKLF
TRBV5-6	ASSLDNLGVAYEQY
TRBV5-1	ASSLATSGGAAQY
TRBV7-2	ASSFGPGRNYSGANVLT
TRBV20-1	SARDPLRDDEQY
TRBV6-2/TRBV6-3	ASGIFDGYT